Below, 25 T cell receptor beta chains from the same sample are listed, as sequenced in a study of CD8+ T cells in alopecia areata listed by TCRdb under 2018. The library was generated by the immunoSEQ multiplex PCR assay. To provide template for TCR sequencing, every sample had RNA extracted and reverse transcribed into cDNA. In TCRdb, the immuneACCESS table is reduced to in-frame sequences with V and J assigned. These tables do not hold every clone; where another copy was compared, an unresolved V gene accounts for under half, and the others remain unexplained. The sample table lists 120,000 or so clones, around 60% of them with a count of one. 5.7% of the sample belongs to the ten largest clones. Taken with the paper, the label for time point translates to: more than three weeks on oral tofacitinib. The treatment or condition label, read with the paper, signifies: oral pan-JAK inhibitor, 5-10 mg twice daily.

The sample in question was CD4+ T cells sorted from blood, obtained at week 4, from a patient treated with tofacitinib. The receptors stem from a human donor with alopecia areata.

This clone was counted a single time. The gene calls are TRBV21-1 and TRBJ2-5; TRBD2 is the table's D call and was not checked against the DNA. TRBV21-1 is a known pseudogene. The CDR3 length is 13 residues. CDR3 protein: CASSKRGEETQYF. CDR3 nucleotides: TGTGCCAGCAGCAAACGCGGGGAAGAGACCCAGTACTTC.

This clone was detected only a few times. V is TRBV6-5 and J is TRBJ2-1; 9 nucleotides line up with TRBD2. There are 15 residues in the CDR3. Losses at the gene ends were 2 bases for V and 5 bases for J; bases not matched to a gene: 4. Germline V lookup: CDR1 MNHEY, CDR2 SVGAGI. The CDR3 DNA follows: TGTGCCAGCAGTTACGGACTAGCGAGTAACAATGAGCAGTTCTTC. Its protein product is CASSYGLASNNEQFF.

The chain recombines TRBV5-1 with TRBJ2-3; D gene unclear. V was trimmed by 0 bases and J by 4 bases, leaving 6 bases between them. The CDR3 loop spans 13 amino acids. The germline CDR1 and CDR2 sequences are SGHRS and YFSETQ. The CDR3 nucleotides are TGCGCCAGCAGCTTGGATGGGGCAGATACGCAGTATTTT. Translated, it gives CASSLDGADTQYF.

The chain carries TRBV29-1 and TRBJ2-7, with D perhaps matching TRBD1 (6 bases). The CDR3 spans 14 residues. Germline loops: CDR1 SQVTM, CDR2 ANQGSEA. Trimming removed 6 bases from V and 4 bases from J, with 19 bases in between. CDR3 loop: CSVTRQARFYEQYF. CDR3 nucleotide sequence: TGCAGCGTAACGAGACAGGCGAGGTTTTACGAGCAGTACTTC.

This chain joins TRBV27 and TRBJ2-5; D perhaps matches TRBD2 (6 bases). Trimming stripped 8 bases from V and 5 bases from J, with 15 bases between. This CDR3 is 13 amino acids long. Germline V gene sequence: CDR1 MNHEY, CDR2 SMNVEV (reference sequence). The CDR3 coding sequence is TGTGCCAGCGGCACCCGGAGGGTGGAGACCCAGTACTTC. It translates to CASGTRRVETQYF.

The rearrangement joins TRBV30 to TRBJ2-1; TRBD2 matches at 9 bases. Germline-derived CDR1 and CDR2 are GTSNPN and SVGIG (reference sequence). V shed 3 bases and J 8 bases; nucleotides not matched to a gene: 11. The CDR3 contains 15 residues. The DNA of the CDR3 is TGTGCCTGGAGCTTTGGAGCAGCGGGAGGCGATGAGCAGTTCTTC. Translation: CAWSFGAAGGDEQFF.

V is TRBV5-6 and J is TRBJ1-5; D remains ambiguous. The V gene lost 4 bases and the J gene lost 0 bases, with 2 bases spanning the gap. This CDR3 has 12 residues. Germline V gives CDR1 SGHDT, CDR2 YYEEEE. Written as DNA, the CDR3 is TGTGCCAGCAGCCTTAGCAATCAGCCCCAGCATTTT. This translates into CASSLSNQPQHF.

This clone occurred once. The gene calls are TRBV4-2 and TRBJ2-1, with 8 bases matching TRBD2. The CDR3 totals 13 residues. Trimming removed 4 bases from V and 10 bases from J; junction bases left unmatched: 6. The germline V gene has CDR1 LGHNA and CDR2 YNFKEQ. CDR3 sequence reads: CASSPRGGDEQFF. The CDR3 nucleotides are TGTGCCAGCAGCCCTCGGGGGGGCGACGAGCAGTTCTTC.

The chain recombines TRBV7-9 with TRBJ1-2; weak D call: TRBD1 (6 bases). Germline CDR1 SEHNR, CDR2 FQNEAQ (reference sequence). The V end was cut by 5 bases, the J end by 7 bases, with 17 bases between. The CDR3 loop spans 14 amino acids. Here the CDR3 reads CASSTEAGAGGYTF. As DNA, the CDR3 is TGTGCCAGCAGCACAGAGGCGGGGGCAGGTGGCTACACCTTC. Full variable domain (rest looked up from reference TRBV7-9 and TRBJ1-2): DTGVSQNPRHKITKRGQNVTFRCDPISEHNRLYWYRQTLGQGPEFLTYFQNEAQLEKSRLLSDRFSAERPKGSFSTLEIQRTEQGDSAMYLCASSTEAGAGGYTFGSGTRLTVV.

This chain uses TRBV6-1 with TRBJ2-6; no definite D call. The CDR3 length is 14 residues. Trimming took 3 bases from V and 1 from J, leaving 4 bases between them. Germline V gives CDR1 MNHNS, CDR2 SASEGT. As DNA, the CDR3 is TGTGCCAGCAGTGACAGGTCTGGGGCCAACGTCCTGACTTTC. Its translation: CASSDRSGANVLTF.

This rearrangement joins TRBV5-6 to TRBJ2-3; 7 nucleotides match TRBD2. The germline CDR1 and CDR2 sequences are SGHDT and YYEEEE. This CDR3 region has 13 residues. V was pared by 1 base and J by 4 bases, with 0 bases of the junction left unmatched. The CDR3 here is CASSLRGADTQYF. In DNA, the CDR3 is TGTGCCAGCAGCTTGCGGGGGGCAGATACGCAGTATTTT.

The chain joins TRBV30 to TRBJ2-3; TRBD1 or TRBD2 may be the D gene (5 bases each). V was clipped by 0 bases and J by 0 bases, with 10 bases between them. Germline CDR1 and CDR2: GTSNPN and SVGIG (reference sequence). The CDR3 length is 15 residues. DNA for the CDR3: TGTGCCTGGAGTGTACGGGGCAGGAGCACAGATACGCAGTATTTT. It specifies CAWSVRGRSTDTQYF.

This chain connects TRBV15 to TRBJ1-2; perhaps TRBD1 as D (6 bases). There are 14 residues in the CDR3. V was pared by 3 bases and J by 4 bases, with 12 bases between. Germline loops: CDR1 LNHNV, CDR2 YYDKDF (reference sequence). CDR3 nucleotides: TGTGCCACCAGCAGCCTTGACAGGACCTATGGCTACACCTTC. It translates to CATSSLDRTYGYTF.

This clone was observed a single time. The CDR3 region is CARNSRDWYSPLHF. The CDR3 DNA reads TGCGCCAGGAACTCCCGCGATTGGTACTCACCCCTCCACTTT. The chain combines TRBV5-1 with TRBJ1-6; D unclear. The CDR3 consists of 14 residues. The V end lost 8 bases, the J end lost 10 bases, and 19 bases lay between the germline ends. Germline CDR1 and CDR2: SGHRS and YFSETQ.

This clone was counted between two and nine times. The CDR3 bases are TGTGCTAGTGGTTTGGTATTCGGAGTCTCTGGGGCCAACGTCCTGACTTTC. Translation: CASGLVFGVSGANVLTF. This rearrangement joins TRBV12-5 to TRBJ2-6; D is ambiguous. V dropped 0 bases and J dropped 0 bases, with 9 bases sitting between them. This CDR3 comprises 17 residues. Germline CDR1 is LGHNT and CDR2 is FRNRAP.

This chain joins TRBV29-1 and TRBJ1-5; D uncertain. The CDR3 has 13 residues. From germline, CDR1 is SQVTM and CDR2 ANQGSEA. Trimming took 4 bases from V and 7 from J, leaving 14 bases between them. CDR3 sequence reads: CSVGGVPGQPQHF. CDR3 nucleotide sequence: TGCAGCGTTGGCGGGGTTCCGGGGCAGCCCCAGCATTTT.

This rearrangement joins TRBV4-2 to TRBJ2-1; a weak D match, TRBD1 (6 bases). The CDR3 has 14 residues. The V gene lost 1 base and the J gene lost 5 bases, with 9 bases spanning the gap. Germline CDR1 reads LGHNA; CDR2 reads YNFKEQ. The CDR3: CASSQGQADNEQFF. CDR3 sequence (DNA): TGTGCCAGCAGCCAAGGACAGGCGGACAATGAGCAGTTCTTC.

The chain is built from TRBV4-3 and TRBJ1-4; no definite D call. The CDR3 has 13 amino acids. Germline CDR1 LGHNA, CDR2 YSLEER. The ends were cut back, 2 bases at V and 8 bases at J, with 9 bases in the middle. CDR3 protein: CASSQSLSEKLFF. Here the CDR3 DNA reads TGCGCCAGCAGCCAATCCTTAAGCGAAAAACTGTTTTTT.

The chain recombines TRBV29-1 with TRBJ2-5; the D call may be TRBD1 or TRBD2 (5 bases each). V was pared by 6 bases and J by 4 bases, with 18 bases between. The CDR3 consists of 14 residues. Germline loops: CDR1 SQVTM, CDR2 ANQGSEA. The CDR3 spells CSVTRGNSRETQYF. The CDR3 bases are TGCAGCGTGACGAGGGGTAACAGCAGAGAGACCCAGTACTTC.

This rearrangement joins TRBV27 to TRBJ2-4; 9 bases align to TRBD2. Trimming took 1 base from V and 8 from J; bases not matched to a gene: 3. Germline CDR1 MNHEY, CDR2 SMNVEV (reference sequence). The CDR3 is 14 amino acids. This chain's CDR3 is CASSLYSGSYIQYF. CDR3 DNA sequence: TGTGCCAGCAGTTTATATAGCGGGAGCTACATTCAGTACTTC.

This chain uses TRBV27 with TRBJ2-3; 10 positions agree with TRBD1. This CDR3 is 15 amino acids long. CDR1 MNHEY and CDR2 SMNVEV come from the germline V gene (reference sequence). V gave up 3 bases and J gave up 4 bases; unmatched junction bases: 4. CDR3 bases: TGTGCCAGCAGTTTGGCCGGACAGGGGGCAGATACGCAGTATTTT. Its protein product is CASSLAGQGADTQYF.

The chain combines TRBV4-2 with TRBJ1-4; D remains ambiguous. Trimming left V 0 bases short and J 4 bases short, with 12 bases between. The germline CDR1 and CDR2 sequences are LGHNA and YNFKEQ. The CDR3 sequence is 16 residues long. CDR3: CASSQDPGSVNEKLFF. CDR3 coding DNA: TGTGCCAGCAGCCAAGACCCGGGATCCGTTAATGAAAAACTGTTTTTT.

On this clone itself: At one end the junction does not follow the germline gene, possibly because of a read error. This rearrangement joins TRBV30 to TRBJ2-1; a possible D gene is TRBD1 (6 bases). Germline assignment: CDR1 GTSNPN and CDR2 SVGIG (reference sequence). There are 14 residues in the CDR3. The CDR3 is CAWASSQNTGYEIF. The DNA for the CDR3 is TGTGCCTGGGCGAGCAGTCAAAATACAGGGTATGAGATCTTC.

The rearrangement joins TRBV10-3 to TRBJ2-7; TRBD1 matches at 8 bases. CDR3 length: 15 residues. Trimming cost V 3 bases and J 6 bases; bases outside gene matches: 10. Germline assignment: CDR1 ENHRY and CDR2 SYGVKD. The CDR3 is CAISDGQGALTEQYF. The CDR3 DNA reads as TGTGCCATCAGTGATGGACAGGGAGCCTTGACCGAGCAGTACTTC.

This chain links TRBV7-3 with TRBJ1-1; D possibly corresponds to TRBD1 (6 bases). In germline, CDR1 is SGHTA, CDR2 FQGTGA. There are 13 residues in the CDR3. Trimming stripped 6 bases from V and 4 bases from J, with 12 bases between. The CDR3 region has the DNA TGTGCCAGCAGTATGCAGGGGTCCACTGAAGCTTTCTTT. It yields the protein CASSMQGSTEAFF.